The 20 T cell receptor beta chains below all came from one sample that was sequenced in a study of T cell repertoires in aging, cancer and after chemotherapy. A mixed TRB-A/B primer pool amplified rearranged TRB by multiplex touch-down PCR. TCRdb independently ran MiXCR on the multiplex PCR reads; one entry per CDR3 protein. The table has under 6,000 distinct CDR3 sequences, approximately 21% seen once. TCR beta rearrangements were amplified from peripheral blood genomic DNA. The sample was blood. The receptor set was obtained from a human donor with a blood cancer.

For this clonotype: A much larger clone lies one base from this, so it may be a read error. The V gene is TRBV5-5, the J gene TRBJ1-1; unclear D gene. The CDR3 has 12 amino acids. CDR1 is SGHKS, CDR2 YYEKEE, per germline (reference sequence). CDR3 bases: TGTGCCAGCAGCTTGATGGGAGGAGAAGGTTTCTTT. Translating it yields CASSLMGGEGFF.

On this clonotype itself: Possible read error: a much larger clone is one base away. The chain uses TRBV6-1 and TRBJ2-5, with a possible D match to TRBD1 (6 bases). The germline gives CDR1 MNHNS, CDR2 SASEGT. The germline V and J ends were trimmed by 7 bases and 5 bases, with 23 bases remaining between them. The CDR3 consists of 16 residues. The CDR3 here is CASTSGFRGLDETQYF. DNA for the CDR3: TGTGCCAGCACATCGGGGTTCAGGGGATTAGATGAGACCCAGTACTTC.

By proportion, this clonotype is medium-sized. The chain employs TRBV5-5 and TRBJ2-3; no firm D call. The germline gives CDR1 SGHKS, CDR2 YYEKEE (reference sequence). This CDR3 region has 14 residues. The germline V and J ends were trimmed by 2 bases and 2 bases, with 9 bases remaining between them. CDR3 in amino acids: CASSFRVLTDTQYF. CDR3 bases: TGTGCCAGCAGCTTCCGGGTCCTCACAGATACGCAGTATTTT.

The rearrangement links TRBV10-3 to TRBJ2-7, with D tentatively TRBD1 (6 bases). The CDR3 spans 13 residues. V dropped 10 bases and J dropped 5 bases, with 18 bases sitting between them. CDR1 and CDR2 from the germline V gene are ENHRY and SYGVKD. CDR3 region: CATVNRDKNEQYF. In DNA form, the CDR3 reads TGTGCCACTGTTAACAGGGATAAGAACGAGCAGTACTTC.

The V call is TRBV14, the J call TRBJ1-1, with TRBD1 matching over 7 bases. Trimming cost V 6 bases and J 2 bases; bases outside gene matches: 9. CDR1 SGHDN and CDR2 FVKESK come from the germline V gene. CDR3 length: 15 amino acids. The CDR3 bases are TGTGCCAGCAGTATCAAGACAGGGTTTAACACTGAAGCTTTCTTT. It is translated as CASSIKTGFNTEAFF.

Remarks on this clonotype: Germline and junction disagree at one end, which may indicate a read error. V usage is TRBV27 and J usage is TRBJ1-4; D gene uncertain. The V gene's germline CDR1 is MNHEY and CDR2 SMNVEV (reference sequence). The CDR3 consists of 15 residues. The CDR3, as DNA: TGTGCCTGCAGTTTTCTAGGAGCAGTGGGTGAAAAACTGTTTTTT. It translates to CACSFLGAVGEKLFF.

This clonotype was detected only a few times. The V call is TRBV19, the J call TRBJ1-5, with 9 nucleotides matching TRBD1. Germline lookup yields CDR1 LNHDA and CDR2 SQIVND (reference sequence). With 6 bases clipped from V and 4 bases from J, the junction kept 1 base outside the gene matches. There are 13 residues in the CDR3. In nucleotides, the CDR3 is TGTGCCAGTAGGGGGACAGGGAATCAGCCCCAGCATTTT. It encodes CASRGTGNQPQHF.

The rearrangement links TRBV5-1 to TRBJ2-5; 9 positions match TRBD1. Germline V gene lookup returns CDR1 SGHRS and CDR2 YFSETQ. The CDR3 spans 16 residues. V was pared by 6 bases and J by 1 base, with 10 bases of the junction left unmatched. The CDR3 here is CASTRGRTGVQETQYF. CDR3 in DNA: TGCGCCAGCACCCGAGGGAGGACAGGGGTCCAAGAGACCCAGTACTTC.

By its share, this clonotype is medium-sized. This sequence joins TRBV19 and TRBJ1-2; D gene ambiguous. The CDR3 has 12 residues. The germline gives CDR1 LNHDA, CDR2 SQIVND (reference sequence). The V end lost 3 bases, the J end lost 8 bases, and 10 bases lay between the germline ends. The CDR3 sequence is CASSIGPGGYTF. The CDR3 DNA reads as TGTGCCAGTAGTATCGGCCCGGGGGGCTACACCTTC.

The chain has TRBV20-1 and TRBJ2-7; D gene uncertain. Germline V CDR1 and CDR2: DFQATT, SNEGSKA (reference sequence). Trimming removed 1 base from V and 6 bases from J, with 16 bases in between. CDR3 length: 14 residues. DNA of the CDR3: TGCAGTGCTAGAGTAACAGCTTCTTGGGGCGAGCAGTACTTC. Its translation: CSARVTASWGEQYF.

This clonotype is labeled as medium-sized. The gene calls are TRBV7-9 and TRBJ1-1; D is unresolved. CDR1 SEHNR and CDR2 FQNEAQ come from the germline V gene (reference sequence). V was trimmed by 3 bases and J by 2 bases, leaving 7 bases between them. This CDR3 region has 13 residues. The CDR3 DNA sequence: TGTGCCAGCAGCTTCCAGATTAACACTGAAGCTTTCTTT. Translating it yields CASSFQINTEAFF.

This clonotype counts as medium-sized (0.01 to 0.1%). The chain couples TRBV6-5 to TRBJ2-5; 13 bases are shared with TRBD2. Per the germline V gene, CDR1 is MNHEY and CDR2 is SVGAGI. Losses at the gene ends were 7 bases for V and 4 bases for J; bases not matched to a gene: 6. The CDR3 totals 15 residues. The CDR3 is CASNRLAGGVETQYF. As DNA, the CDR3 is TGTGCCAGCAACCGACTAGCGGGGGGTGTAGAGACCCAGTACTTC.

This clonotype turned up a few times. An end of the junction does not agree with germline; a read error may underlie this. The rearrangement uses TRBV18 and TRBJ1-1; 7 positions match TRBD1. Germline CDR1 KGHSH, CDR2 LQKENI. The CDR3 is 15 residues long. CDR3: CASSPPEGARILKTF. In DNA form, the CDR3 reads TGTGCCAGCTCACCGCCCGAGGGGGCGAGAATTCTTAAGACCTTT. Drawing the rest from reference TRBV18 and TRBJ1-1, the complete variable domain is NAGVMQNPRHLVRRRGQEARLRCSPMKGHSHVYWYRQLPEEGLKFMVYLQKENIIDESGMPKERFSAEFPKEGPSILRIQQVVRGDSAAYFCASSPPEGARILKTFGQGTRLTVV.

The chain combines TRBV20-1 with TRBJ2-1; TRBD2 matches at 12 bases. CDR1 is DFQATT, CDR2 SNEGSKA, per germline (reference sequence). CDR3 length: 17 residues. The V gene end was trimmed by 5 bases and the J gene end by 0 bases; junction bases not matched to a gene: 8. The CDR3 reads CSADGLAGGSSYNEQFF. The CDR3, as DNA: TGCAGTGCTGATGGGCTAGCGGGGGGGAGCTCCTACAATGAGCAGTTCTTC.

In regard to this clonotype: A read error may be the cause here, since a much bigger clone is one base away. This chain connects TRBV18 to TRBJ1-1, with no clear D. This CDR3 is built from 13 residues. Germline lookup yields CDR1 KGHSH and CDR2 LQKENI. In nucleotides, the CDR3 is TGTGCCTGCTCCCCCGACATGAACACTGAAGCTTTCTTT. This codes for CACSPDMNTEAFF.

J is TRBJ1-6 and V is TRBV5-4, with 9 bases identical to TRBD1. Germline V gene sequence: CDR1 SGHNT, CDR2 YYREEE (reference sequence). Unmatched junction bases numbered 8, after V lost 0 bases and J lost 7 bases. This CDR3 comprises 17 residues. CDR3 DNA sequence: TGTGCCAGCAGCTTGGCTGGACAGGGGATAAAGAATTCACCCCTCCACTTT. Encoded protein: CASSLAGQGIKNSPLHF.

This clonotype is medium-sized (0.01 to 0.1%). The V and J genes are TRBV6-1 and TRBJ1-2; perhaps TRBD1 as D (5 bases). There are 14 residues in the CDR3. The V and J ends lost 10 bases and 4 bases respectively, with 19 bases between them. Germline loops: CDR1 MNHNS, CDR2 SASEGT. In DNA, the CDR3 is TGTGCCACCGACCCCGAGCAGGGAATCTATGGCTACACCTTC. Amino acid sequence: CATDPEQGIYGYTF.

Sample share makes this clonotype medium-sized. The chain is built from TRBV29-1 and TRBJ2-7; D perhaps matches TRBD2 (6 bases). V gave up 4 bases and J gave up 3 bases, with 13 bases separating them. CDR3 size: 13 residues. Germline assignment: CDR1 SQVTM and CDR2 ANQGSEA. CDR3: CSVGKRAFYEQYF. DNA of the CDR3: TGCAGCGTTGGGAAGCGGGCCTTCTACGAGCAGTACTTC.

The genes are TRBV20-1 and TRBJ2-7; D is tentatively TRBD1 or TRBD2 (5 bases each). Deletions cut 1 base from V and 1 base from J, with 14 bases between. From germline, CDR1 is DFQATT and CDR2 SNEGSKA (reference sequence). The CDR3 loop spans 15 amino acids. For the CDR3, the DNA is TGCAGTGCTAGAGGTCCGGGACGCTCTTCCTACGAGCAGTACTTC. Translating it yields CSARGPGRSSYEQYF.

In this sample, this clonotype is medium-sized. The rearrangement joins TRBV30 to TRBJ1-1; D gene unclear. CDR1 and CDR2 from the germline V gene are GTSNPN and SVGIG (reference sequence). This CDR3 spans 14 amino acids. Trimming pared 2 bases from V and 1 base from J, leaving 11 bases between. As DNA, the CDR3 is TGTGCCTGGAGTCACATCTTATGGAACACTGAAGCTTTCTTT. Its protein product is CAWSHILWNTEAFF.